This entry lists 25 T cell receptor beta chains sequenced from one sample in a study of blood T cell repertoires in COVID-19. TCRdb keeps only in-frame clones here, not all; method: immunoSEQ multiplex PCR. The table lists some 150,000 clones, 80% of them singletons. Input material: peripheral blood. The receptors were sampled from a man aged 55 to 70 with acute or convalescent COVID-19.

The rearrangement joins TRBV7-3 to TRBJ2-3; 9 nucleotides agree with TRBD1. The CDR3 sequence is 18 residues long. The junction had 14 bases not matched to a gene; V was cut back by 6 bases and J by 1 base. Germline CDR1 reads SGHTA; CDR2 reads FQGTGA. The CDR3 nucleotides read TGTGCCAGCAGTACCGGGACAGGGAGGCTAGTTGGCACAGATACGCAGTATTTT. This encodes CASSTGTGRLVGTDTQYF.

V gene TRBV6-5 combines with J gene TRBJ2-3; tentative D call: TRBD2 (6 bases). Germline V CDR1 and CDR2: MNHEY, SVGAGI. This CDR3 has 11 amino acids. The V gene lost 10 bases and the J gene lost 6 bases, with 11 bases spanning the gap. Here the CDR3 reads CATTRGDTQYF. The CDR3 DNA follows: TGTGCCACCACCCGGGGGGATACGCAGTATTTT.

The chain recombines TRBV4-2 with TRBJ2-4; D perhaps matches TRBD2 (7 bases). The V end lost 0 bases, the J end lost 2 bases, and 20 bases lay between the germline ends. Germline CDR1 is LGHNA and CDR2 is YNFKEQ. The CDR3 has 19 amino acids. As DNA, the CDR3 is TGTGCCAGCAGCCAAGACCGGGGGCTAGCGGAGGGGTCCAAAAACATTCAGTACTTC. Translated, it gives CASSQDRGLAEGSKNIQYF.

The rearrangement joins TRBV19 to TRBJ2-5; tentatively, D is TRBD2 (5 bases). Looked up from germline, CDR1 is LNHDA and CDR2 is SQIVND (reference sequence). V was trimmed by 3 bases and J by 3 bases, leaving 8 bases between them. This CDR3 has 13 residues. Written as DNA, the CDR3 is TGTGCCAGTAGTATGACGAGGGAAGAGACCCAGTACTTC. It is translated as CASSMTREETQYF.

The chain links TRBV10-3 to TRBJ2-7, with D unclear. Germline CDR1 is ENHRY and CDR2 is SYGVKD. The CDR3 is 14 amino acids. Trimming pared 7 bases from V and 0 bases from J, leaving 13 bases between. Here the CDR3 reads CAITRDAASYEQYF. The CDR3 bases are TGTGCCATCACTAGAGACGCTGCCTCCTACGAGCAGTACTTC.

CDR3 sequence reads: CASQGATEAFF. The CDR3 DNA sequence: TGTGCCAGCCAGGGGGCCACTGAAGCTTTCTTT. The V call is TRBV12-3 or TRBV12-4, the J call TRBJ1-1; 8 nucleotides agree with TRBD1. The trim removed 8 bases at V and 4 bases at J, leaving 0 bases unmatched. CDR3 length equals 11 residues.

This chain connects TRBV7-9 to TRBJ2-3; TRBD2 agrees at 7 bases. The CDR3 length is 13 residues. The ends lost 3 bases at V and 14 bases at J; junction bases unmatched: 11. Germline-derived CDR1 and CDR2 are SEHNR and FQNEAQ (reference sequence). The DNA for the CDR3 is TGTGCCAGCAGCTTCTTTCCTAGCGGCAACGCGTATTTT. Amino acids: CASSFFPSGNAYF.

This chain's CDR3 is CASSVSPLPYSITEAFF. The DNA of the CDR3 is TGTGCCAGCAGCGTTTCTCCGCTACCGTACTCTATCACTGAAGCTTTCTTT. This chain joins TRBV9 and TRBJ1-1; no firm D call. Trimming took 2 bases from V and 4 from J, leaving 21 bases between them. The CDR3 loop spans 17 amino acids. Germline V lookup: CDR1 SGDLS, CDR2 YYNGEE.

This chain links TRBV4-1 with TRBJ2-5; 9 bases are shared with TRBD1. The CDR3 is 15 residues long. The V and J ends lost 4 bases and 2 bases, in that order; junction bases with no gene match: 5. Germline V CDR1 and CDR2: MGHRA, YSYEKL. The CDR3 bases are TGCGCCAGCAGCCGGGTCGGGACAGGGCAAGAGACCCAGTACTTC. This translates into CASSRVGTGQETQYF.

The chain recombines TRBV30 with TRBJ2-1; TRBD2 matches at 8 bases. Germline loops: CDR1 GTSNPN, CDR2 SVGIG (reference sequence). The CDR3 consists of 15 residues. V lost 1 base and J lost 8; bases outside the gene matches: 10. The CDR3 sequence is CAWSAPGTRSYEQFF. CDR3 DNA sequence: TGTGCCTGGAGTGCCCCCGGGACTAGAAGCTATGAGCAGTTCTTC.

In this sample, this clone turned up a few times. The chain is built from TRBV7-8 and TRBJ1-5; D possibly corresponds to TRBD1 (5 bases). The V gene lost 5 bases and the J gene lost 0 bases, with 23 bases spanning the gap. CDR3 size: 19 residues. CDR1 and CDR2 (germline): SGHVS, FQNEAQ. CDR3 protein: CASSPTPRASGTSNQPQHF. The CDR3 DNA sequence: TGTGCCAGCAGCCCAACTCCCCGGGCGAGCGGGACTAGCAATCAGCCCCAGCATTTT.

A single count supports this clone. The chain combines TRBV6-1 with TRBJ2-5, with 10 bases that match TRBD2. The germline gives CDR1 MNHNS, CDR2 SASEGT. V lost 1 base to trimming and J lost 5 bases; unmatched junction nucleotides: 7. There are 16 residues in the CDR3. CDR3: CASSEVLAGGSETQYF. CDR3 DNA sequence: TGTGCCAGCAGTGAAGTTTTAGCGGGAGGATCGGAGACCCAGTACTTC.

The chain recombines TRBV20-1 with TRBJ1-3; TRBD1 aligns across 12 bases. Germline V gives CDR1 DFQATT, CDR2 SNEGSKA (reference sequence). With V trimmed by 3 bases and J by 3 bases, 3 bases remained unmatched. The CDR3 contains 15 residues. The chain's CDR3 is CSASGTGGVGNTIYF. The CDR3 DNA reads TGCAGTGCTAGTGGGACAGGGGGCGTTGGAAACACCATATATTTT.

V usage is TRBV28 and J usage is TRBJ1-1; possibly TRBD1 for D (5 bases). The germline V gene encodes CDR1 MDHEN and CDR2 SYDVKM. The V gene lost 6 bases and the J gene lost 0 bases, with 14 bases spanning the gap. This CDR3 is built from 15 residues. The CDR3 protein is CASSPSDRMNTEAFF. The CDR3 nucleotides are TGTGCCAGCAGCCCTTCAGACAGAATGAACACTGAAGCTTTCTTT.

V and J are TRBV3-1 (or the pseudogene TRBV3-2) and TRBJ1-6; a weak D match, TRBD1 (6 bases). Germline V gene lookup returns CDR1 LGHDT and CDR2 YNNKEL (reference sequence). The CDR3 length is 16 residues. The V end lost 3 bases, the J end lost 5 bases, and 14 bases lay between the germline ends. CDR3 sequence: CASSHRRGGNNSPLHF. CDR3 coding DNA: TGTGCCAGCAGCCATCGTAGGGGGGGAAATAATTCACCCCTCCACTTT.

This clone was found a few times. The CDR3 coding sequence is TGTGCCAGCAGTTCTGGGGGACAGGGAAGAACTAATGAAAAACTGTTTTTT. Residues: CASSSGGQGRTNEKLFF. V is TRBV28 and J is TRBJ1-4; 9 bases are a match to TRBD1. V dropped 4 bases and J dropped 1; count of bases not matched to a gene: 7. CDR1 and CDR2 (germline): MDHEN, SYDVKM. The CDR3 covers 17 residues. Filled out from reference TRBV28 and TRBJ1-4, the complete variable domain reads DVKVTQSSRYLVKRTGEKVFLECVQDMDHENMFWYRQDPGLGLRLIYFSYDVKMKEKGDIPEGYSVSREKKERFSLILESASTNQTSMYLCASSSGGQGRTNEKLFFGSGTQLSVL.

The genes are TRBV4-3 and TRBJ2-3; 11 positions match TRBD1. The germline V gene has CDR1 LGHNA and CDR2 YSLEER. V shed 5 bases and J 4 bases; nucleotides not matched to a gene: 11. The CDR3 runs to 17 residues. The CDR3 nucleotides are TGCGCCAGCAGCGGGGGGTGGACAGGGGGCCGGGCAGATACGCAGTATTTT. This codes for CASSGGWTGGRADTQYF.

The genes are TRBV11-2 and TRBJ1-1; weak D call: TRBD1 (5 bases). The CDR3 spans 15 residues. V was shortened by 5 bases and J by 5 bases, with 18 bases between the two germline ends. The germline gives CDR1 SGHAT, CDR2 FQNNGV. The CDR3 nucleotides are TGTGCCAGCAGCGGATACCGGGACCGGGGGACTGAAGCTTTCTTT. Translating it yields CASSGYRDRGTEAFF.

This chain uses TRBV19 with TRBJ1-6; 10 bases align to TRBD1. Germline CDR1 and CDR2: LNHDA and SQIVND (reference sequence). The ends lost 9 bases at V and 5 bases at J; junction bases unmatched: 13. The CDR3 has 17 residues. CDR3 sequence: CASEDVTGGYHNSPLHF. The CDR3 DNA reads as TGTGCCAGCGAGGACGTGACAGGGGGCTATCATAATTCACCCCTCCACTTT.

This clone was observed a few times. The rearrangement uses TRBV2 and TRBJ2-3, with 7 bases aligning to TRBD1. V was pared by 4 bases and J by 0 bases, with 4 bases of the junction left unmatched. Per germline, CDR1 SNHLY and CDR2 FYNNEI. This CDR3 has 15 amino acids. CDR3 nucleotides: TGTGCCAGCAGTGGGGGGACAGTTAGCACAGATACGCAGTATTTT. It codes for CASSGGTVSTDTQYF.

This clone was seen a few times. V usage is TRBV27 and J usage is TRBJ1-2; 9 nucleotides line up with TRBD1. Germline V gives CDR1 MNHEY, CDR2 SMNVEV (reference sequence). This CDR3 spans 15 amino acids. The V and J ends lost 3 bases and 5 bases, in that order; junction bases with no gene match: 7. CDR3 in amino acids: CASSLGTGSGYGYTF. For the CDR3, the DNA is TGTGCCAGCAGTTTGGGGACAGGGTCTGGTTATGGCTACACCTTC.

This rearrangement joins TRBV19 to TRBJ1-2, with TRBD1 matching over 7 bases. This CDR3 contains 14 residues. V was pared by 6 bases and J by 4 bases, with 8 bases of the junction left unmatched. Looked up from germline, CDR1 is LNHDA and CDR2 is SQIVND (reference sequence). This chain's CDR3 is CASRRTGGAYGYTF. CDR3 in DNA: TGTGCCAGTAGACGGACAGGTGGGGCCTATGGCTACACCTTC.

The genes are TRBV28 and TRBJ1-6; 10 bases are a match to TRBD1. Germline CDR1 reads MDHEN; CDR2 reads SYDVKM. The CDR3 extends over 17 amino acids. Trimming removed 2 bases from V and 9 bases from J; junction bases left unmatched: 10. CDR3 loop: CASSLTLPGQGISPLHF. CDR3 nucleotide sequence: TGTGCCAGCAGTTTAACCCTCCCGGGACAGGGGATTTCACCCCTCCACTTT.

In the case of this clone: This same CDR3 is encoded by further DNA sequences in the sample. This chain uses TRBV19 with TRBJ2-3; tentative D call: TRBD2 (5 bases). CDR3 length equals 15 residues. CDR1 and CDR2 from the germline V gene are LNHDA and SQIVND (reference sequence). V was clipped by 3 bases and J by 3 bases, with 13 bases between them. This CDR3 reads CASSMGVPGTDTQYF. CDR3 bases: TGTGCCAGTAGTATGGGAGTCCCCGGGACAGATACGCAGTATTTT. Complete variable domain (other parts from reference TRBV19 and TRBJ2-3): DGGITQSPKYLFRKEGQNVTLSCEQNLNHDAMYWYRQDPGQGLRLIYYSQIVNDFQKGDIAEGYSVSREKKESFPLTVTSAQKNPTAFYLCASSMGVPGTDTQYFGPGTRLTVL.

The V and J genes are TRBV5-4 and TRBJ2-3; 13 bases are shared with TRBD2. The germline CDR1 and CDR2 sequences are SGHNT and YYREEE (reference sequence). With V trimmed by 5 bases and J by 0 bases, 6 bases remained unmatched. The length of the CDR3 is 17 residues. CDR3 sequence (DNA): TGTGCCAGCAGGCGGACTAGCGGGGGACCGAGCACAGATACGCAGTATTTT. Translation: CASRRTSGGPSTDTQYF.